The text below deals with one T cell receptor beta chain. This sample is drawn from a study of blood T cell repertoires in COVID-19. Clones were read by immunoSEQ multiplex PCR, and TCRdb kept only the in-frame ones, dropping some. The data hold about 240,000 clones, with 75% to 85% observed a single time. Germline values: CDR1 MGHRA, CDR2 YSYEKL. The CDR3 is 14 residues long. Deletions cut 0 bases from V and 0 bases from J, with 3 bases between. This clonotype was sampled from a woman in her 70s with acute or convalescent COVID-19. The V gene is TRBV4-1, the J gene TRBJ1-3, with D unresolved. Material: peripheral blood. The CDR3 sequence is CASSQDNSGNTIYF. The DNA of the CDR3 is TGCGCCAGCAGCCAAGATAACTCTGGAAACACCATATATTTT.